This T cell receptor beta chain was identified during a study of a mutant IDH1 vaccine in newly diagnosed glioma. Study background: Those enrolled had earlier been treated with radiotherapy, temozolomide, or both, mostly both.

As regards this clone: Its antigen is not identified.

The repertoire was sequenced with immunoSEQ multiplex PCR; TCRdb's copy has only in-frame clones and lacks some. The data show under 45,000 clones, around 74% seen once. Regarding time point: week 23, last vaccination. In the vaccine, a single dose held 300 ug of the mutant IDH1 20-mer peptide, along with topical imiquimod. This TCR was recovered from a man aged 50 to 60 with glioma. The sample in question was PBMCs, obtained from a glioma patient whose treatment included an IDH1 peptide vaccine.

The CDR3, as DNA: TGTGCCAGCAGTTACGTTGGGGCAACAGATACGCAGTATTTT. It specifies CASSYVGATDTQYF. The chain is built from TRBV6-6 and TRBJ2-3; a weak D match, TRBD1 (5 bases). This CDR3 has 14 residues. Trimming removed 2 bases from V and 3 bases from J, with 9 bases in between. Per the germline V gene, CDR1 is MNHNY and CDR2 is SVGAGI (reference sequence).